What follows are 30 T cell receptor beta chains derived from one specimen sequenced in a study of kidney transplant recipient with SARS-CoV-2 infection. TCRdb fed the reads into MiXCR, producing one record per CDR3 protein. The sample holds 200,000 to 300,000 distinct CDR3 sequences, 25% to 35% seen once. The material was a blood sample, obtained at baseline and between days 110 and 120 from a kidney transplant recipient. The receptor source for this set is a young adult male patient who had COVID-19 and was a kidney transplant recipient. Certain T cells may be donor cells from the graft.

This clonotype showed up just a few times. This may arise from a read error, as a much more abundant clone is one base away. The chain uses TRBV7-7 and TRBJ1-2; D remains ambiguous. Germline V gene sequence: CDR1 SSHAT, CDR2 FNYEAQ (reference sequence). CDR3 length: 17 amino acids. The V end was cut by 5 bases, the J end by 4 bases, with 23 bases between. Here the CDR3 reads CASSQVTKCRKTYGYTF. As DNA, the CDR3 is TGTGCCAGCAGCCAAGTCACTAAGTGCCGAAAGACCTATGGCTACACCTTC.

Comments on this clonotype: A read error is possible here, since a much larger clone lies one base away. This chain links TRBV7-2 with TRBJ2-7; D might be TRBD2 (6 bases). Germline CDR1 SGHTA, CDR2 FQGNSA. The CDR3 spans 12 residues. The CDR3 DNA sequence: TGTGCCAGCAGCCCAGCCGGGGGATACCAGGACTTC. Encoded protein: CASSPAGGYQDF.

The chain joins TRBV20-1 to TRBJ1-2; D gene ambiguous. Germline CDR1 DFQATT, CDR2 SNEGSKA (reference sequence). The CDR3 consists of 16 residues. Trimming cost V 5 bases and J 4 bases, with 23 bases left between them. The chain's CDR3 is CSARLRLFRKTYGYTF. The DNA of the CDR3 is TGCAGTGCTCGTTTGAGGCTGTTTCGAAAGACCTATGGCTACACCTTC.

In the case of this clonotype: At one of its ends the junction is not consistent with the germline gene, which may arise from a read error. The chain couples TRBV3-1 to TRBJ2-1; D not certain. CDR1 LGHDT and CDR2 YNNKEL come from the germline V gene (reference sequence). There are 15 residues in the CDR3. The CDR3 bases are TGTGCCAGCAGCCTCTCTGCGACTCAATACAATGAGCAGCTCTTC. Translation gives CASSLSATQYNEQLF.

A note on this clonotype: A single base separates this from a much larger clone, so it may be a read error. The chain combines TRBV27 with TRBJ2-7; D unclear. CDR1 MNHEY and CDR2 SMNVEV come from the germline V gene (reference sequence). CDR3 length equals 16 residues. In DNA form, the CDR3 reads TGTGCCAGCAGTCCCCTCCGTCCCGCTAATAACTACGAGCAGTGCTTC. Its translation is CASSPLRPANNYEQCF.

The sample holds many counts of this clonotype. The rearrangement links TRBV29-1 to TRBJ2-1; D may be TRBD2 (5 bases). This CDR3 spans 12 amino acids. V gave up 4 bases and J gave up 5 bases, with 9 bases separating them. Germline V lookup: CDR1 SQVTM, CDR2 ANQGSEA. CDR3 sequence: CSVGEFNNEQFF. The CDR3 bases are TGCAGCGTTGGGGAGTTCAACAATGAGCAGTTCTTC.

This clonotype was observed many times. This chain joins TRBV20-1 and TRBJ1-4; TRBD1 matches 7 bases. CDR3 length: 13 residues. V gave up 4 bases and J gave up 7 bases; unmatched junction bases: 6. Germline V lookup: CDR1 DFQATT, CDR2 SNEGSKA (reference sequence). CDR3 nucleotides: TGCAGTGCTAACGACAGGGTGGGTGAAAAACTGTTTTTT. This codes for CSANDRVGEKLFF.

This clonotype was counted ten times or more. This rearrangement joins TRBV28 to TRBJ2-2; D is perhaps TRBD2 (6 bases). Trimming left V 6 bases short and J 0 bases short, with 8 bases between. The CDR3 consists of 14 residues. Germline lookup yields CDR1 MDHEN and CDR2 SYDVKM. The CDR3 spells CASRGGTNTGELFF. The CDR3 DNA sequence: TGTGCCAGCAGGGGAGGAACGAACACCGGGGAGCTGTTTTTT.

This clonotype was detected ten times or more. The chain carries TRBV27 and TRBJ1-1, with D tentatively TRBD1 (5 bases). There are 15 residues in the CDR3. The V gene's germline CDR1 is MNHEY and CDR2 SMNVEV (reference sequence). The V end lost 2 bases, the J end lost 4 bases, and 14 bases lay between the germline ends. In nucleotides, the CDR3 is TGTGCCAGCAGTTTAAGATGGCAGGGCGGCACTGAAGCTTTCTTT. Translated, it gives CASSLRWQGGTEAFF.

On this clonotype: Being one base from a much bigger clone, this may be a read error. The chain combines TRBV2 with TRBJ2-2; no clear D gene. Germline V gene data show CDR1 as SNHLY and CDR2 as FYNNEI. The CDR3 covers 14 residues. This CDR3 reads CAGSVEENTGELFF. The CDR3 DNA reads TGTGCCGGCAGTGTTGAGGAGAACACCGGGGAGCTGTTTTTT. The full variable domain, in which reference TRBV2 and TRBJ2-2 provide the parts outside the CDR3, is EPEVTQTPSHQVTQMGQEVILRCVPISNHLYFYWYRQILGQKVEFLVSFYNNEISEKSEIFDDQFSVERPDGSNFTLKIRSTKLEDSAMYFCAGSVEENTGELFFGEGSRLTVL.

This clonotype was counted at least ten times. The chain carries TRBV6-5 and TRBJ1-2; possible D gene TRBD1, 6 bases. There are 16 residues in the CDR3. V was clipped by 0 bases and J by 4 bases, with 15 bases between them. CDR1 and CDR2 from the germline V gene are MNHEY and SVGAGI. The CDR3 DNA reads TGTGCCAGCAGTTACTCCTCACAGGGTTCTAGCTATGGCTACACCTTC. This codes for CASSYSSQGSSYGYTF.

This clonotype has a count of ten or more. The genes are TRBV12-3 or TRBV12-4 and TRBJ1-6; D is possibly TRBD1 (6 bases). Trimming stripped 3 bases from V and 7 bases from J, with 10 bases between. The CDR3 spans 14 residues. DNA for the CDR3: TGTGCCAGCAGTTTTCGGACAGCCAATTCACCCCTCCACTTT. It is translated as CASSFRTANSPLHF.

This clonotype was seen many times. This chain connects TRBV20-1 to TRBJ1-2, with unresolved D. From germline, CDR1 is DFQATT and CDR2 SNEGSKA (reference sequence). CDR3 length: 16 amino acids. The ends were cut back, 5 bases at V and 4 bases at J, with 23 bases in the middle. The CDR3 DNA follows: TGCAGTGCTGCGTCAAGGCTGTTTCGAAAGACCTATGGCTACACCTTC. This codes for CSAASRLFRKTYGYTF.

With regard to this clonotype: Given a much more abundant clone one base away, this may be a read error. The chain recombines TRBV4-2 with TRBJ1-1, with unresolved D. Germline V lookup: CDR1 LGHNA, CDR2 YNFKEQ. The CDR3 totals 14 residues. CDR3 nucleotides: TGTGCCAGCAACCAAGATCTCGGCAGGCGTATAGCTTTCTTT. The encoded protein is CASNQDLGRRIAFF.

As to this clonotype: A clone one base away is much larger, so this may be a read error. V gene TRBV7-9 combines with J gene TRBJ2-4; the D gene is possibly TRBD2 (7 bases). The J call is in doubt because the DNA end fits TRBJ2-1 better. This CDR3 is built from 17 residues. The germline V gene has CDR1 SEHNR and CDR2 FQNEAQ (reference sequence). Here the CDR3 reads CASSPGAGAGEGNEQFF. The CDR3 coding sequence is TGTGCCAGCAGCCCCGGGGCTGGGGCAGGGGAGGGGAATGAGCAGTTCTTC.

Remarks on this clonotype: Being one base from a much bigger clone, this may be a read error. Because it lacks the conserved phenylalanine or tryptophan at the end, this CDR3 is likely a read error. The chain links TRBV25-1 to TRBJ1-2; D not resolved. The CDR3 covers 17 residues. From germline, CDR1 is MGHDK and CDR2 SYGVNS. V was trimmed by 5 bases and J by 4 bases, leaving 23 bases between them. Here the CDR3 reads CASSPQPELGKTYGYTL. In nucleotides, the CDR3 is TGTGCCAGCAGTCCGCAACCAGAACTGGGAAAGACCTATGGCTACACCCTC.

The sample holds one count of this clonotype. Possible read error: a much larger clone is one base away. The chain uses TRBV5-1 and TRBJ1-2; D unresolved. Trimming cost V 4 bases and J 4 bases, with 17 bases left between them. Germline CDR1 and CDR2: SGHRS and YFSETQ. The CDR3 contains 15 residues. The CDR3 here is CASSPWTGSSYGYTF. The CDR3 nucleotides read TGCGCCAGCAGCCCATGGACGGGAAGCAGCTATGGCTACACCTTC.

About this clonotype itself: This may be a read error: a much more frequent sequence differs by one nucleotide. The chain links TRBV6-5 to TRBJ1-2; maybe TRBD1 (5 bases). The CDR3 length is 11 residues. Germline V lookup: CDR1 MNHEY, CDR2 SVGAGI. CDR3 protein: CASTAGRGYAF. The CDR3, as DNA: TGTGCCAGCACGGCAGGACGGGGCTACGCCTTC.

This clonotype was found a few times. The chain has TRBV18 and TRBJ2-7; D possibly matches TRBD1 or TRBD2 (8 bases each). Germline CDR1 reads KGHSH; CDR2 reads LQKENI. V lost 2 bases and J 4 bases, leaving 30 bases between the germline ends. The CDR3 is 20 residues long. CDR3 residues: CASSPVAGQEPNRVNYEQYF. CDR3 DNA: TGTGCCAGCTCACCAGTAGCGGGACAGGAACCGAACCGGGTCAATTACGAGCAGTACTTC.

This clonotype appeared many times. The J gene is TRBJ1-2, the V gene TRBV7-2, with unresolved D. Trimming cost V 5 bases and J 4 bases, with 23 bases left between them. This CDR3 spans 17 amino acids. Germline CDR1 is SGHTA and CDR2 is FQGNSA. CDR3 in amino acids: CASSRYSRDGKTYGYTF. The CDR3 bases are TGTGCCAGCAGCCGATATTCCAGAGACGGAAAGACCTATGGCTACACCTTC.

This clonotype has at least ten counts. This sequence joins TRBV5-4 and TRBJ1-2; D ambiguous. V was clipped by 4 bases and J by 4 bases, with 20 bases between them. The germline V gene encodes CDR1 SGHNT and CDR2 YYREEE (reference sequence). The CDR3 totals 16 residues. The CDR3 DNA is TGTGCCAGCAGCGTATCCGTACCAGGAAAGACCTATGGCTACACCTTC. Translation: CASSVSVPGKTYGYTF.

Here the CDR3 reads CSASPRDGLSEQYF. CDR3 DNA sequence: TGCAGTGCAAGCCCTCGGGACGGGTTAAGCGAGCAGTACTTC. V and J are TRBV20-1 and TRBJ2-7, with D perhaps TRBD1 or TRBD2 (5 bases each). CDR3 size: 14 residues. The germline V and J ends were trimmed by 6 bases and 6 bases, with 21 bases remaining between them. Germline V gives CDR1 DFQATT, CDR2 SNEGSKA (reference sequence).

Worth noting for this clonotype: A much larger clonotype is one base distant, so this may be a read error. The chain recombines TRBV3-1 with TRBJ1-1; no firm D call. This CDR3 is built from 17 residues. Germline CDR1 and CDR2: LGHDT and YNNKEL (reference sequence). V lost 5 bases to trimming and J lost 4 bases, with 23 bases between them. The CDR3 DNA reads as TGTGCCAGCAGCTACCCGGTTCCCATTTCAATTCGCACTGAAGCTTTCTTT. Protein: CASSYPVPISIRTEAFF.

This clonotype was found many times. V usage is TRBV24-1 and J usage is TRBJ2-6; 7 nucleotides line up with TRBD2. The CDR3 runs 16 residues. Germline values: CDR1 KGHDR, CDR2 SFDVKD. V lost 4 bases, J lost 3 bases, and 5 bases stayed unmatched. CDR3 protein: CATSEGRGVGANVLTF. The CDR3 DNA reads TGTGCCACCAGTGAGGGACGGGGGGTTGGGGCCAACGTCCTGACTTTC.

Worth noting for this clonotype: A much more abundant neighbour one base away suggests this may be a read error. The rearrangement links TRBV27 to TRBJ2-1, with D perhaps given as TRBD1 or TRBD2 (5 bases each). Per germline, CDR1 MNHEY and CDR2 SMNVEV (reference sequence). The CDR3 has 13 amino acids. The CDR3: CASSPGLGPEQLF. Written as DNA, the CDR3 is TGTGCCAGCAGCCCCGGTTTGGGACCAGAGCAGCTCTTC.

This clonotype has ten or more counts. The chain recombines TRBV7-9 with TRBJ1-5, with a possible D match to TRBD1 (6 bases). Trimming took off 1 base at V and 3 bases at J, with 10 bases between the two ends. The CDR3 runs 15 residues. The V gene's germline CDR1 is SEHNR and CDR2 FQNEAQ (reference sequence). As DNA, the CDR3 is TGTGCCAGCAGCTTAGGACAGGATATCAATCAGCCCCAGCATTTT. Its protein is CASSLGQDINQPQHF. Full variable domain (rest looked up from reference TRBV7-9 and TRBJ1-5): DTGVSQNPRHKITKRGQNVTFRCDPISEHNRLYWYRQTLGQGPEFLTYFQNEAQLEKSRLLSDRFSAERPKGSFSTLEIQRTEQGDSAMYLCASSLGQDINQPQHFGDGTRLSIL.

A word on this clonotype: A much larger clone lies a single base off, so this may be a read error. This chain uses TRBV10-3 with TRBJ1-2; TRBD1 is a possible D gene (5 bases). CDR3 size: 14 residues. The germline CDR1 and CDR2 sequences are ENHRY and SYGVKD. Trimming cost V 5 bases and J 8 bases, with 18 bases left between them. CDR3 in amino acids: CAISPGRAGGGYTF. The CDR3 nucleotides read TGTGCCATCAGTCCGGGACGGGCCGGGGGGGGCTACACCTTC.

This chain joins TRBV16 and TRBJ2-4, with D possibly TRBD2 on 5 matching bases. The ends were cut back, 0 bases at V and 4 bases at J, with 13 bases in the middle. The germline V gene has CDR1 KGHSY and CDR2 FQNENV. The CDR3 covers 16 residues. The CDR3 DNA follows: TGTGCCAGCAGCCAATCTAGCGACGGCATGAAAAACATTCAGTACTTC. The encoded protein is CASSQSSDGMKNIQYF.

In this sample, this clonotype turned up a few times. V is TRBV21-1 and J is TRBJ2-3. TRBV21-1 is annotated as a pseudogene. This CDR3 has 17 residues. CDR3 loop: CASRKVVATVMQDTQYF. The CDR3, as DNA: TGTGCCAGCAGGAAAGTCGTAGCTACAGTCATGCAAGATACGCAGTATTTT.

This clonotype was recorded many times. J is TRBJ1-2 and V is TRBV7-7; no definite D call. Trimming left V 5 bases short and J 4 bases short, with 23 bases between. CDR1 is SSHAT and CDR2 is FNYEAQ in the germline V gene (reference sequence). The CDR3 sequence is 17 residues long. The CDR3 sequence: CASSPGSKCRKTYGYTF. The CDR3, as DNA: TGTGCCAGCAGCCCAGGAAGTAAGTGCCGAAAGACCTATGGCTACACCTTC.